This T cell receptor (beta chain) was identified in a study of T-cell reconstitution after alpha-beta-depleted transplantation in children. Overall study results and limits: Once a year had passed after transplant, T-cell counts and diversity came mostly from newly produced T cells.

Germline CDR1 reads SNHLY; CDR2 reads FYNNEI. Trimming pared 9 bases from V and 4 bases from J, leaving 17 bases between. CDR3 length: 14 residues. Comments on this clonotype: What it binds is not known.

Unique molecular identifiers were incorporated during preparation of the TCRbeta library. TCRdb ran MiXCR on the PCR reads and lists one entry per CDR3 protein. The repertoire holds fewer than 500,000 distinct CDR3 sequences, with 43% as singletons. The sequencing here drew on PBMCs, taken before TCRalphabeta/CD19-depleted stem cell transplant. The rearrangement links TRBV2 to TRBJ2-3; D not certain. The TCR originated in a girl aged 2-15 years with aplastic anemia, due to receive a stem cell transplant. The DNA for the CDR3 is TGTGCCAGAAAAAATAAGAGATCAGCAGATACGCAGTATTTT. This codes for CARKNKRSADTQYF.